This entry lists 2 T cell receptor beta chains sequenced from one sample in a study of OX40 agonist ivuxolimab in advanced cancers. Measured with immunoSEQ multiplex PCR; TCRdb has only the in-frame clones, and not every one. The sample includes around 36,000 clones, about 82% of them seen just once. The source material was CD4+ or CD8+ T cells sorted from blood, sampled in a trial of the OX40 agonist ivuxolimab. The receptors here all came from an adult with an advanced solid tumor such as melanoma, head and neck, liver or kidney cancer.

V gene TRBV5-4 combines with J gene TRBJ2-1, with TRBD1 matching 7 bases. Germline V lookup: CDR1 SGHNT, CDR2 YYREEE (reference sequence). This CDR3 comprises 15 residues. Unmatched junction bases numbered 10, after V lost 4 bases and J lost 6 bases. DNA for the CDR3: TGTGCCAGCAGCACCGACAGGGAGTCGGGCAATGAGCAGTTCTTC. It yields the protein CASSTDRESGNEQFF.

This sequence joins TRBV4-2 and TRBJ1-6; 9 nucleotides align to TRBD1. J lost 14 bases, V lost 3 bases, and 5 bases had no gene match. Germline V lookup: CDR1 LGHNA, CDR2 YNFKEQ. This CDR3 is 13 amino acids long. The CDR3 DNA follows: TGTGCCAGCAGCCAGGGGACAGGGCCCACCCTCCACTTT. Its translation is CASSQGTGPTLHF.